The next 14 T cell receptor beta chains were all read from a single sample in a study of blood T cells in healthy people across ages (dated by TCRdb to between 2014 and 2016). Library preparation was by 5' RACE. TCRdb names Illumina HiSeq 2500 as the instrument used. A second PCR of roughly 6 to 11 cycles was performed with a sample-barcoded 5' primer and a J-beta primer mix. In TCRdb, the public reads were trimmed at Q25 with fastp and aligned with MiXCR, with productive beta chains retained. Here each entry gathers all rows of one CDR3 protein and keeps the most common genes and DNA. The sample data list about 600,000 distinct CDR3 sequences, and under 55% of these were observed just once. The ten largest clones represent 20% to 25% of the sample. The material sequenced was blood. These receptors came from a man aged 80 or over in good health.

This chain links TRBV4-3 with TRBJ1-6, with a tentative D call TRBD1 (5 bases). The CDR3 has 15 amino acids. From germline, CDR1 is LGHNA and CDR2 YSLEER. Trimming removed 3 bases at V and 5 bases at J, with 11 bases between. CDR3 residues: CASSHADRNNSPLHF. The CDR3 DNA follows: TGCGCCAGCAGCCACGCCGACAGAAATAATTCACCCCTCCACTTT.

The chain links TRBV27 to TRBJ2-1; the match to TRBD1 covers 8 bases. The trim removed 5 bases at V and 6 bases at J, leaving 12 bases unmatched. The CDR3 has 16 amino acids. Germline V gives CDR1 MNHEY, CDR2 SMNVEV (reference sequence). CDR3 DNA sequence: TGTGCCAGCAGTGAAGGCCGACAGGGGATCCGCAATGAGCAGTTCTTC. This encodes CASSEGRQGIRNEQFF.

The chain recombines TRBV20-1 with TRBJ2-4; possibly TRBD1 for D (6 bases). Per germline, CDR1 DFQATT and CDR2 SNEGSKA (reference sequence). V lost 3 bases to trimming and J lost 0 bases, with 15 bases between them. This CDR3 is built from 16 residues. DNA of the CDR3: TGCAGTGCTAGTCCCACAGGGACACTAGCCAAAAACATTCAGTACTTC. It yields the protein CSASPTGTLAKNIQYF.

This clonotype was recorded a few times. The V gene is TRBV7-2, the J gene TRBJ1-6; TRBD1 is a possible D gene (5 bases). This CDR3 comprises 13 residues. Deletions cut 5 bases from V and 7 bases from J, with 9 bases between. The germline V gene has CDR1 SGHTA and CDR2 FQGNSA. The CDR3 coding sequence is TGTGCCAGCAGCCCCCAGGGCAATTCACCCCTCCACTTT. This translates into CASSPQGNSPLHF.

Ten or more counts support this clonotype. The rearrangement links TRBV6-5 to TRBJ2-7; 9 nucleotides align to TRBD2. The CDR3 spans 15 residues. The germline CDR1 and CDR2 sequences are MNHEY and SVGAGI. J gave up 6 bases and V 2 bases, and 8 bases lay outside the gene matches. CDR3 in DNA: TGTGCCAGCAGTTACGAGGTAGCGGGAGTCTCCGAGCAGTACTTC. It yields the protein CASSYEVAGVSEQYF.

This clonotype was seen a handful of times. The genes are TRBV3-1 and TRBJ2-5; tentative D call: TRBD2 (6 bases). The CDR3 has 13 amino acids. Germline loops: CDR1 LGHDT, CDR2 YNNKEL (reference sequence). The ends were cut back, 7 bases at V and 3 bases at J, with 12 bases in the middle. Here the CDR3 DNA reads TGTGCCAGCACCCGGACTACTGAAGAGACCCAGTACTTC. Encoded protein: CASTRTTEETQYF.

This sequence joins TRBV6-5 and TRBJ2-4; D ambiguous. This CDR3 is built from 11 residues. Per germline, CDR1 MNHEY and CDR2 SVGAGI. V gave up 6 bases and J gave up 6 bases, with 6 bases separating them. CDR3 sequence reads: CASRGGNIQYF. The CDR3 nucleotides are TGTGCCAGCAGAGGCGGAAACATTCAGTACTTC.

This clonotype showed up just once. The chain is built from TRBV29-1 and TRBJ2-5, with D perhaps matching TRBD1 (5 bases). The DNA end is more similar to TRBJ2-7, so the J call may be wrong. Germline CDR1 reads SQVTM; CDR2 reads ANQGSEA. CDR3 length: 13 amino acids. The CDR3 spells CSVTGATTYEQYF. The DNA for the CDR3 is TGCAGCGTCACAGGTGCTACGACCTACGAGCAGTACTTC.

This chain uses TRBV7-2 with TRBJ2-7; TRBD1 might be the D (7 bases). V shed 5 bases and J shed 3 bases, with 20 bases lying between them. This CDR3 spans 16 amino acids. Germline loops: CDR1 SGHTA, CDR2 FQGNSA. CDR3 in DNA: TGTGCCAGCAGCCCCAGGGGGGACAGACATTTCTACGAGCAGTACTTC. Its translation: CASSPRGDRHFYEQYF.

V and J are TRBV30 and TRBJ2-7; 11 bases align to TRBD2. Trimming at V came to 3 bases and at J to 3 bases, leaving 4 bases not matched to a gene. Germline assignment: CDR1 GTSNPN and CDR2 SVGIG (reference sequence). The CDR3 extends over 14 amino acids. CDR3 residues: CAWRTLAGGYEQYF. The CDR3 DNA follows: TGTGCCTGGAGGACCCTAGCGGGAGGCTACGAGCAGTACTTC.

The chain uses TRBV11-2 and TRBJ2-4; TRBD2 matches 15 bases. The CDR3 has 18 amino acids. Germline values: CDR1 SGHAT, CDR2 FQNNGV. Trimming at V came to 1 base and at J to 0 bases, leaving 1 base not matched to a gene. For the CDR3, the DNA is TGTGCCAGCAGCTTAGGGACTAGCGGGAGGGTAGCCAAAAACATTCAGTACTTC. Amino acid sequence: CASSLGTSGRVAKNIQYF.

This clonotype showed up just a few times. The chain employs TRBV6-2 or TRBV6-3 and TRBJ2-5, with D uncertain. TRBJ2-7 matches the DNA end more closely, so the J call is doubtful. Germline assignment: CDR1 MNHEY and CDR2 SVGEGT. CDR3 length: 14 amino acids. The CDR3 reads CASSWDYSTGEQYF. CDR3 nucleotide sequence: TGTGCCAGCAGTTGGGATTACTCGACGGGCGAGCAGTACTTC.

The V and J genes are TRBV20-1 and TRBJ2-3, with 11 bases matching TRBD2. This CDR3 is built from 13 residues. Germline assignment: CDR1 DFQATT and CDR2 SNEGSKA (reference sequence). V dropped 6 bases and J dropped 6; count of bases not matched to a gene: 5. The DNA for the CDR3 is TGCAGTGCCGAACTAGCGGGAGTTGATACGCAGTATTTT. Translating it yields CSAELAGVDTQYF.

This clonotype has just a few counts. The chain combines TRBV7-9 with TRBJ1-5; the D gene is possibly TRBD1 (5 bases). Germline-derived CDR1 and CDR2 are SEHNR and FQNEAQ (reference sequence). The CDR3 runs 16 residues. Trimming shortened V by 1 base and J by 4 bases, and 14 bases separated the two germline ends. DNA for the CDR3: TGTGCCAGCAGCTTAGACGGGGCGGACCGTAATCAGCCCCAGCATTTT. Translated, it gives CASSLDGADRNQPQHF.